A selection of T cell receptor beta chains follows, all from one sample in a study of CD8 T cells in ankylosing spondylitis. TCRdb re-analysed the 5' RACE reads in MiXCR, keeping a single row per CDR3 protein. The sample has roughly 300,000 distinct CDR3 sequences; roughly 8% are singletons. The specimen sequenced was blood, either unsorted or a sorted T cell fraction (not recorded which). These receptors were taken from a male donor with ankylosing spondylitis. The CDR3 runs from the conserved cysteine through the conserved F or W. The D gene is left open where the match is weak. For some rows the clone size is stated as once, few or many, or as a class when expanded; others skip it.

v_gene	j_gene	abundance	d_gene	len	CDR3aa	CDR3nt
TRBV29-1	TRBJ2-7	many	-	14	CSVEDLTSSYEQYF	TGCAGCGTTGAAGATCTAACTAGCAGCTACGAGCAGTACTTC
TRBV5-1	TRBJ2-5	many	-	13	CASSLIGLETQYF	TGCGCCAGCAGCTTGATCGGGCTGGAGACCCAGTACTTC
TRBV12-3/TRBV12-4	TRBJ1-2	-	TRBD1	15	CASSRGQGVVYGYTF	TGTGCCAGCAGCCGTGGACAGGGGGTTGTCTATGGCTACACCTTC
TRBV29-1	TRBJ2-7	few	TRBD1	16	CSVEDLGGRGPREQYF	TGCAGCGTTGAAGATTTGGGGGGCAGGGGGCCTCGCGAGCAGTACTTC
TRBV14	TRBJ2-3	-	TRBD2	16	CASSGSSGPWGDTQYF	TGTGCCAGCAGTGGATCTAGCGGACCTTGGGGAGATACGCAGTATTTT
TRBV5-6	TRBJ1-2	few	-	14	CASSLFRGDYGYTF	TGTGCCAGCAGCTTGTTCCGGGGGGACTATGGCTACACCTTC
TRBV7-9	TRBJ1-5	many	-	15	CASSLDGGSNQPQHF	TGTGCCAGCAGCTTAGACGGGGGAAGCAATCAGCCCCAGCATTTT
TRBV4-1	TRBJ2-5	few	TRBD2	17	CASSQVGRLAGGETQYF	TGCGCCAGCAGCCAAGTCGGCCGCCTAGCGGGAGGGGAGACCCAGTACTTC
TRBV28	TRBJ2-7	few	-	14	CASVPGGLPYEQYF	TGTGCCAGCGTACCCGGGGGTCTCCCCTACGAGCAGTACTTC
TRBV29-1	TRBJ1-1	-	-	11	CSANPQFEAFF	TGCAGCGCCAACCCCCAGTTTGAAGCTTTCTTT